Following are 11 T cell receptor beta chains from one sample sequenced in a study of cytomegalovirus exposure and HLA in healthy donors. PCR amplification relied on 60 Vbeta primers (plus 13 Jbeta primers). Data came from immunoSEQ multiplex PCR; TCRdb stores just in-frame clones and leaves some out. This sample carries about 90,000 clones, over 60% of them seen once, and the ten largest clones take under 5%. Sequencing was performed on PBMCs. These receptors were collected from a man aged 25-40 years in good health and CMV-seronegative.

In regard to this clone: The sample holds other DNA sequences that translate to the same CDR3. The chain couples TRBV11-2 to TRBJ1-2, with TRBD1 as a possible D gene (6 bases). V was pared by 3 bases and J by 0 bases, with 14 bases between. Per germline, CDR1 SGHAT and CDR2 FQNNGV. This CDR3 has 16 residues. The DNA for the CDR3 is TGTGCCAGCAGCTTCGGGCAGGGGAACGCTAACTATGGCTACACCTTC. It is translated as CASSFGQGNANYGYTF.

The chain recombines TRBV5-1 with TRBJ2-5, with D possibly being TRBD1 (6 bases). Germline V gene data show CDR1 as SGHRS and CDR2 as YFSETQ. This CDR3 comprises 15 residues. V was shortened by 5 bases and J by 1 base, with 15 bases between the two germline ends. The CDR3 spells CASSAYGTSQETQYF. In DNA, the CDR3 is TGCGCCAGCAGTGCATACGGGACAAGCCAAGAGACCCAGTACTTC.

The rearrangement uses TRBV19 and TRBJ2-2; 13 bases line up with TRBD2. With V trimmed by 4 bases and J by 9 bases, 8 bases remained unmatched. The germline gives CDR1 LNHDA, CDR2 SQIVND (reference sequence). The CDR3 length is 16 residues. The CDR3: CASSSWTSGRVWELFF. The CDR3 nucleotides are TGTGCCAGTAGTAGTTGGACTAGCGGGAGAGTTTGGGAGCTGTTTTTT.

The genes are TRBV5-1 and TRBJ2-1; TRBD2 might be the D (6 bases). Trimming removed 0 bases from V and 10 bases from J, with 20 bases in between. The CDR3 is made up of 16 amino acids. CDR1 SGHRS and CDR2 YFSETQ come from the germline V gene. Here the CDR3 reads CASSLAEAGSWEEQFF. The CDR3 DNA is TGCGCCAGCAGCTTGGCCGAAGCGGGCTCCTGGGAAGAGCAGTTCTTC.

The chain couples TRBV18 to TRBJ2-2, with a tentative D call TRBD2 (6 bases). Germline V gene data show CDR1 as KGHSH and CDR2 as LQKENI. The V and J ends lost 1 base and 4 bases respectively, with 16 bases between them. The CDR3 sequence is 17 residues long. The CDR3 DNA is TGTGCCAGCTCACCACTAATGGGGGGAATCGGCACCGGGGAGCTGTTTTTT. The encoded protein is CASSPLMGGIGTGELFF.

Only a few counts were recorded for this clone. The chain uses TRBV27 and TRBJ2-5; D possibly corresponds to TRBD1 (6 bases). The CDR3 sequence is 14 residues long. Germline V gene data show CDR1 as MNHEY and CDR2 as SMNVEV (reference sequence). Trimming pared 6 bases from V and 3 bases from J, leaving 14 bases between. CDR3 in amino acids: CASSRRDNKETQYF. In nucleotides, the CDR3 is TGTGCCAGCAGCCGCCGGGACAATAAAGAGACCCAGTACTTC.

V is TRBV13 and J is TRBJ2-2; the D is unclear. The CDR3 spans 15 residues. Germline CDR1 is PRHDT and CDR2 is FYEKMQ (reference sequence). V was shortened by 0 bases and J by 0 bases, with 5 bases between the two germline ends. CDR3 loop: CASSLGLTNTGELFF. The CDR3 region has the DNA TGTGCCAGCAGCTTAGGACTAACGAACACCGGGGAGCTGTTTTTT.

V and J are TRBV7-2 and TRBJ2-4; D is unresolved. Germline CDR1 and CDR2: SGHTA and FQGNSA. V gave up 5 bases and J gave up 3 bases, with 11 bases separating them. This CDR3 is built from 14 residues. This CDR3 is CASSLSSGKNIQYF. Here the CDR3 DNA reads TGTGCCAGCAGCCTCTCATCCGGCAAAAACATTCAGTACTTC.

The chain uses TRBV18 and TRBJ1-1; TRBD1 might be the D (5 bases). This CDR3 spans 17 amino acids. V was cut by 0 bases and J by 0 bases, with 14 bases left in between. The germline V gene has CDR1 KGHSH and CDR2 LQKENI. CDR3 in DNA: TGTGCCAGCTCACCACCCACCAAGGTAGGGGTGAACACTGAAGCTTTCTTT. Its protein is CASSPPTKVGVNTEAFF.

V is TRBV13 and J is TRBJ1-3; TRBD1 might be the D (5 bases). Looked up from germline, CDR1 is PRHDT and CDR2 is FYEKMQ (reference sequence). The CDR3 is made up of 14 amino acids. V shed 0 bases and J shed 2 bases, with 5 bases lying between them. CDR3: CASSLGDTGNTIYF. CDR3 in DNA: TGTGCCAGCAGCTTAGGGGACACTGGAAACACCATATATTTT. Combining the CDR3 with reference TRBV13 and TRBJ1-3 gives the whole variable domain AAGVIQSPRHLIKEKRETATLKCYPIPRHDTVYWYQQGPGQDPQFLISFYEKMQSDKGSIPDRFSAQQFSDYHSELNMSSLELGDSALYFCASSLGDTGNTIYFGEGSWLTVV.

The chain employs TRBV18 and TRBJ1-2, with 7 bases identical to TRBD1. This CDR3 is 16 amino acids long. Germline V gene sequence: CDR1 KGHSH, CDR2 LQKENI. V shed 5 bases and J 2 bases; nucleotides not matched to a gene: 11. CDR3 protein: CASSVLPGTANYGYTF. In DNA form, the CDR3 reads TGTGCCAGCTCAGTACTCCCCGGGACAGCGAACTATGGCTACACCTTC.